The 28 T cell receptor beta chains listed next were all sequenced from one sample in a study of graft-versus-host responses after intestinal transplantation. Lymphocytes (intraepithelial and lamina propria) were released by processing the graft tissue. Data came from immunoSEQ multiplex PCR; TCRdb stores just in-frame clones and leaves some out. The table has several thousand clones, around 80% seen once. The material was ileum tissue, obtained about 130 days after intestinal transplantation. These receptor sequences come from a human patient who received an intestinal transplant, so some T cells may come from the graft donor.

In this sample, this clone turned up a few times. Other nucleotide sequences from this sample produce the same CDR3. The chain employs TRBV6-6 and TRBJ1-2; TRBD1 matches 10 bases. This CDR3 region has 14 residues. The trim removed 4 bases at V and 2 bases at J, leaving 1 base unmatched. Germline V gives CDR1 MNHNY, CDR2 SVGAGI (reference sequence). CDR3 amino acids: CASSWGQGNYGYTF. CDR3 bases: TGTGCCAGCAGTTGGGGACAGGGGAACTATGGCTACACCTTC.

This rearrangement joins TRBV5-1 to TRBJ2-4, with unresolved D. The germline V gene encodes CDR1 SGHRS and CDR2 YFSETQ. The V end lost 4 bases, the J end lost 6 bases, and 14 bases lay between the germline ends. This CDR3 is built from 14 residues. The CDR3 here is CASSKTRLPNIQYF. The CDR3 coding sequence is TGCGCCAGCAGCAAGACCCGACTCCCAAACATTCAGTACTTC. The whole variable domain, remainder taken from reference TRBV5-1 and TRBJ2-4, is KAGVTQTPRYLIKTRGQQVTLSCSPISGHRSVSWYQQTPGQGLQFLFEYFSETQRNKGNFPGRFSGRQFSNSRSEMNVSTLELGDSALYLCASSKTRLPNIQYFGAGTRLSVL.

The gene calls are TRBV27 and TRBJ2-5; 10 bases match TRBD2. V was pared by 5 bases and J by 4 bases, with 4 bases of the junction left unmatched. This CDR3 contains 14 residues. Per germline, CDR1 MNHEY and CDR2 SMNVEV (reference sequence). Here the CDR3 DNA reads TGTGCCAGCAGTCGGCTAGCGGGAGCAGAGACCCAGTACTTC. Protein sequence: CASSRLAGAETQYF.

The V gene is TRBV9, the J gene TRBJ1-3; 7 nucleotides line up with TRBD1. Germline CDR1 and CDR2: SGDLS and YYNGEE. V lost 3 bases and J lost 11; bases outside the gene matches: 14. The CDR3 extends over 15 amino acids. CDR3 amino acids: CASSEAPGQRDPIYF. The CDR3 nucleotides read TGTGCCAGCAGCGAGGCCCCGGGACAGAGAGACCCCATATATTTT.

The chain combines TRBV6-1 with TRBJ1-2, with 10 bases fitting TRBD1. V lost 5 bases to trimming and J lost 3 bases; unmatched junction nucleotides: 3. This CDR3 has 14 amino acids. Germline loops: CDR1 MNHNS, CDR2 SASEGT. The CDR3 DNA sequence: TGTGCCAGCAGTCCCGGGACAGGGGACTATGGCTACACCTTC. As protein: CASSPGTGDYGYTF.

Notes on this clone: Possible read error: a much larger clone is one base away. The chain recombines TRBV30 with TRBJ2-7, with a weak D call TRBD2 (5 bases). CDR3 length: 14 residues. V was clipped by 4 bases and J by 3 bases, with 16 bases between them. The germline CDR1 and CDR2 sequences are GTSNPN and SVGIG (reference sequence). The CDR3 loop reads CAWKHRPDYYEQYF. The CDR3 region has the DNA TGTGCCTGGAAGCATAGGCCCGACTACTACGAGCAGTACTTC.

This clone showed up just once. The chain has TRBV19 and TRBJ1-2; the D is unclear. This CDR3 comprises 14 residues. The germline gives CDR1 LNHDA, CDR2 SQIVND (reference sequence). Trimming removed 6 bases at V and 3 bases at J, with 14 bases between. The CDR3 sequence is CASRSGYLDYGYTF. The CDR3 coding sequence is TGTGCCAGTAGGTCGGGCTATCTGGACTATGGCTACACCTTC.

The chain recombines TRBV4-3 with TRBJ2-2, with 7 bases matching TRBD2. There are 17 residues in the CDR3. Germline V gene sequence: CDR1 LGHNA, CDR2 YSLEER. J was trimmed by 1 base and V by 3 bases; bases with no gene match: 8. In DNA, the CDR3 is TGCGCCAGCAGCCAGATCTTTGCGGGAGAGAACACCGGGGAGCTGTTTTTT. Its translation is CASSQIFAGENTGELFF.

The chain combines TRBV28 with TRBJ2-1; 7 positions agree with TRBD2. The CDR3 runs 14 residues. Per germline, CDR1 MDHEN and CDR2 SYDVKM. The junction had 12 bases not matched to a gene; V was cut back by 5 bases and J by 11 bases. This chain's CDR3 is CASSPPIDGGKQFF. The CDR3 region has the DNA TGTGCCAGCAGTCCACCCATAGACGGGGGGAAGCAGTTCTTC.

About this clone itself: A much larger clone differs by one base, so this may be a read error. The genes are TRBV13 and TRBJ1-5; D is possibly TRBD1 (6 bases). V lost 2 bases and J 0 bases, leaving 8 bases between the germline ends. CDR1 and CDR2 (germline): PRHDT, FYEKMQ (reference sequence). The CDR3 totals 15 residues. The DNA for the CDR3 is TGTGCCAGCAGCTTAAGGGGGGGTAGCAATCAGCCCCAGCATTTT. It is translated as CASSLRGGSNQPQHF. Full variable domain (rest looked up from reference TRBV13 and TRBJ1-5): AAGVIQSPRHLIKEKRETATLKCYPIPRHDTVYWYQQGPGQDPQFLISFYEKMQSDKGSIPDRFSAQQFSDYHSELNMSSLELGDSALYFCASSLRGGSNQPQHFGDGTRLSIL.

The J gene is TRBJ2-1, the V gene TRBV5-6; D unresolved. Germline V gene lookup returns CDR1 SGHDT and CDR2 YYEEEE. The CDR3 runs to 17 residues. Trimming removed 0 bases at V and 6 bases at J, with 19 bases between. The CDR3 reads CASSLVRVSVRGNEQFF. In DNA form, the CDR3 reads TGTGCCAGCAGCTTGGTCCGGGTCAGCGTTCGTGGCAATGAGCAGTTCTTC.

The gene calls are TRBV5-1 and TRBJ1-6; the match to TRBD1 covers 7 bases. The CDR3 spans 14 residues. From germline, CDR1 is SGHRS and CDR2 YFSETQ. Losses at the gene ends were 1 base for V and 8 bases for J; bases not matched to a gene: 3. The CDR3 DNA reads TGCGCCAGCAGCTTGACAGGGGCGGATTCACCCCTCCACTTT. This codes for CASSLTGADSPLHF.

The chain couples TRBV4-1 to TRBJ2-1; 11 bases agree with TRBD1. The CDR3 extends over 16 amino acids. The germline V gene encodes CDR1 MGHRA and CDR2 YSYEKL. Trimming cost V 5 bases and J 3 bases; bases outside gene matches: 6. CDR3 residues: CASSSRTGGLYNEQFF. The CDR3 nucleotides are TGCGCCAGCAGCTCCCGGACAGGGGGCCTCTACAATGAGCAGTTCTTC.

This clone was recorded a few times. This CDR3 is CAISWTASTDTQYF. The CDR3 region has the DNA TGTGCCATCAGTTGGACAGCTAGCACAGATACGCAGTATTTT. V usage is TRBV10-3 and J usage is TRBJ2-3; tentatively, D is TRBD1 (6 bases). V lost 5 bases and J lost 0, with 9 bases in between. The CDR3 has 14 residues. Germline loops: CDR1 ENHRY, CDR2 SYGVKD.

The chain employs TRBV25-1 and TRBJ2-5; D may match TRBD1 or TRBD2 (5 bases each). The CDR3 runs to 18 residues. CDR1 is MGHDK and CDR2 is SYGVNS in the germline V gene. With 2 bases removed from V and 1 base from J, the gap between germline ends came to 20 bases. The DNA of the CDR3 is TGTGCCAGCAGTGAAAGGGGAAGAGTGGCTAGCCGCCAAGAGACCCAGTACTTC. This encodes CASSERGRVASRQETQYF. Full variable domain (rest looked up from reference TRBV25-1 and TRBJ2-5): EADIYQTPRYLVIGTGKKITLECSQTMGHDKMYWYQQDPGMELHLIHYSYGVNSTEKGDLSSESTVSRIRTEHFPLTLESARPSHTSQYLCASSERGRVASRQETQYFGPGTRLLVL.

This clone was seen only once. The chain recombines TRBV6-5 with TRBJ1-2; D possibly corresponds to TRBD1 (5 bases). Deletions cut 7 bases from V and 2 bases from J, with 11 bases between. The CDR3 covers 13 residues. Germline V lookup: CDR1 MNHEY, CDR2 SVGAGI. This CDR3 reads CASTPGVNYGYTF. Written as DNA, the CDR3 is TGTGCCAGCACCCCGGGGGTAAACTATGGCTACACCTTC.

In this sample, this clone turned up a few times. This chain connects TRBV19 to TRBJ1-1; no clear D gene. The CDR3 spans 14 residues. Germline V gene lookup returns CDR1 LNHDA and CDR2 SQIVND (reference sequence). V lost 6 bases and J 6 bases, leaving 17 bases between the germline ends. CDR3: CASSFKGSIAEAFF. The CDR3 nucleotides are TGTGCCAGTAGCTTTAAGGGATCGATTGCTGAAGCTTTCTTT. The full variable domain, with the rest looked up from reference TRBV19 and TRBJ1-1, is DGGITQSPKYLFRKEGQNVTLSCEQNLNHDAMYWYRQDPGQGLRLIYYSQIVNDFQKGDIAEGYSVSREKKESFPLTVTSAQKNPTAFYLCASSFKGSIAEAFFGQGTRLTVV.

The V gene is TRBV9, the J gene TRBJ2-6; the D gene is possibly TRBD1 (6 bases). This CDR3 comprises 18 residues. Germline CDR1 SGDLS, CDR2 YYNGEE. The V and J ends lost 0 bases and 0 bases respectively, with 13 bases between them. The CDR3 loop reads CASSVAQKDSSGANVLTF. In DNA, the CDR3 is TGTGCCAGCAGCGTAGCTCAAAAGGACAGCTCTGGGGCCAACGTCCTGACTTTC.

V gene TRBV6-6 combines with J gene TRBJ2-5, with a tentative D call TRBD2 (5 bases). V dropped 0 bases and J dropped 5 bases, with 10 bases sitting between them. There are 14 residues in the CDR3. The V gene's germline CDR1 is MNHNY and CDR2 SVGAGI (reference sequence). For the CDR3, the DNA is TGTGCCAGCAGTTACTCGAGGGAAACGGAGACCCAGTACTTC. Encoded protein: CASSYSRETETQYF.

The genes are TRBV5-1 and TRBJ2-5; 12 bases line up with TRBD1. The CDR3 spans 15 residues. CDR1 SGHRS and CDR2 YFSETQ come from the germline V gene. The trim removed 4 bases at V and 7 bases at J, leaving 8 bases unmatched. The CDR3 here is CASSLGTGGTSTQYF. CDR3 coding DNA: TGCGCCAGCAGCCTGGGGACAGGGGGCACCTCGACCCAGTACTTC.

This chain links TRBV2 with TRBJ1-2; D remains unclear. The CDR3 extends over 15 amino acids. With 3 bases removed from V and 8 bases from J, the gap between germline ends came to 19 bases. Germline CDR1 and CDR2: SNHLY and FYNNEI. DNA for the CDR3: TGTGCCAGCAGTGATCCCGGTGGGAATGGGTACGGCTACACCTTC. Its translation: CASSDPGGNGYGYTF. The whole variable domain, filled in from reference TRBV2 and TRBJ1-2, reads EPEVTQTPSHQVTQMGQEVILRCVPISNHLYFYWYRQILGQKVEFLVSFYNNEISEKSEIFDDQFSVERPDGSNFTLKIRSTKLEDSAMYFCASSDPGGNGYGYTFGSGTRLTVV.

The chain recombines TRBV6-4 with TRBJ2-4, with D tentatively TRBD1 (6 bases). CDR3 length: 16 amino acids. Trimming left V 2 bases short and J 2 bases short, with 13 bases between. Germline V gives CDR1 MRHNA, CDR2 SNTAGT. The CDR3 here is CASSDKQGLTKNIQYF. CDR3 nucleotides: TGTGCCAGCAGTGACAAGCAGGGGCTCACCAAAAACATTCAGTACTTC.

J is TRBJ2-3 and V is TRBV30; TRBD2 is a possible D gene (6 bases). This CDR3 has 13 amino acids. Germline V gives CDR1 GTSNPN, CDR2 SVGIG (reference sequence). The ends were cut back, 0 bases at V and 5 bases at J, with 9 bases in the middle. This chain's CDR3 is CAWSVQAGDTQYF. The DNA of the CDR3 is TGTGCCTGGAGTGTACAAGCGGGAGATACGCAGTATTTT. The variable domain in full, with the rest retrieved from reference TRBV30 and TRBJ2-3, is SQTIHQWPATLVQPVGSPLSLECTVEGTSNPNLYWYRQAAGRGLQLLFYSVGIGQISSEVPQNLSASRPQDRQFILSSKKLLLSDSGFYLCAWSVQAGDTQYFGPGTRLTVL.

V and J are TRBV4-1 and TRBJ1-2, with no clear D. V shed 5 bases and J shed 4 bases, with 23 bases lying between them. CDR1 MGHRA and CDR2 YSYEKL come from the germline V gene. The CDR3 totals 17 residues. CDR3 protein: CASSNGAQNRKTYGYTF. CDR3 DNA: TGCGCCAGCAGCAACGGTGCCCAGAACCGAAAGACCTATGGCTACACCTTC.

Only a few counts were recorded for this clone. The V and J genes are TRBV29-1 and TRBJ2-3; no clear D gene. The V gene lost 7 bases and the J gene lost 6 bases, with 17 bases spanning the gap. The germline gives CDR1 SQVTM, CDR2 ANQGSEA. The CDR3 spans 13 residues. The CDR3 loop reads CSGRAGGQDTQYF. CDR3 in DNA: TGCAGCGGCAGAGCTGGCGGCCAGGATACGCAGTATTTT.

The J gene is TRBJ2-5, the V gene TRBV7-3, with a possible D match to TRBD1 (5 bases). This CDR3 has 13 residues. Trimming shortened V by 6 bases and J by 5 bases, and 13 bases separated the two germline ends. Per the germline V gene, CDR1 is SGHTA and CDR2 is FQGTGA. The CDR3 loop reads CASSPRPGETQYF. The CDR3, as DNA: TGTGCCAGCAGTCCGAGGCCAGGGGAGACCCAGTACTTC.

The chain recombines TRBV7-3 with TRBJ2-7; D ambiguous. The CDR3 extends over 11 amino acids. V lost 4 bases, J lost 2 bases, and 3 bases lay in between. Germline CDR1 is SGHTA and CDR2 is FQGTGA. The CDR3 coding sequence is TGTGCCAGCAGCTACACCTACGAGCAGTACTTC. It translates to CASSYTYEQYF.

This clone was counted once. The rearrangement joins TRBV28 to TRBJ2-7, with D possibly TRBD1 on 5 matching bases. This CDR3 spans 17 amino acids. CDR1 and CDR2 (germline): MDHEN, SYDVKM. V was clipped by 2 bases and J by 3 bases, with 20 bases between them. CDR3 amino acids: CASSLPVDTGWIYEQYF. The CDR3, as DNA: TGTGCCAGCAGTTTACCCGTCGACACAGGTTGGATCTACGAGCAGTACTTC.